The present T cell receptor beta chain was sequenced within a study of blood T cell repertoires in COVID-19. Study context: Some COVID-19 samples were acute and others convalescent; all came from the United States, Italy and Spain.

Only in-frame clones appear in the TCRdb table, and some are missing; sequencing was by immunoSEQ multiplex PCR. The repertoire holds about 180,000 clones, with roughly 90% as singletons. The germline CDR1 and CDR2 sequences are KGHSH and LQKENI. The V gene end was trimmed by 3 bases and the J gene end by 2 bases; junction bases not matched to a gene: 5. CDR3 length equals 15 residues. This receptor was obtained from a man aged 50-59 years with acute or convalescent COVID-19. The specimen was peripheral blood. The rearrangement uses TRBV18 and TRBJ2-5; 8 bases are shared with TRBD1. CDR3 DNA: TGTGCCAGCTCACCCGGACAGGGTCGACAAGAGACCCAGTACTTC. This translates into CASSPGQGRQETQYF.